This TCR beta chain was recovered during a study of T cells in localized non-small cell lung cancer. General observations from the study: Within adjacent lung there appeared a median approximately 58 of the top 100 tumor clones.

Generated by immunoSEQ multiplex PCR, the TCRdb table keeps only in-frame clones and is missing some. The profile shows about 75,000 clones, 80% of them singletons. As regards this clone: The antigen remains unidentified.

The CDR3 consists of 13 residues. V shed 4 bases and J shed 8 bases, with 12 bases lying between them. Germline-derived CDR1 and CDR2 are SGHDN and FVKESK. Sample: peripheral blood, taken before any cancer treatment. This clonotype was obtained from a female donor older than 55 with stage I lung adenocarcinoma. The V call is TRBV14, the J call TRBJ2-1; the D is unclear. Here the CDR3 DNA reads TGTGCCAGCAGCCCGACAAGTCCTCATGAGCAGTTCTTC. Translated, it gives CASSPTSPHEQFF.